This TCR beta chain was recorded in a study of blood T cells in healthy people across ages. General observations from the study: Estimates drawn from one million T cells were deemed to understate diversity.

Concerning this clonotype: What it recognizes is unknown.

Then a second PCR, running roughly 6 to 11 cycles, was carried out with a sample-barcoded 5' primer and a J-beta primer mix. From the 5' RACE reads, TCRdb called clonotypes with MiXCR, one entry per CDR3 protein. Counted here are 650,000 to 800,000 distinct CDR3 sequences, around two fifths occurring once; the ten biggest clones make up under 20%. In germline, CDR1 is MNHNS, CDR2 SASEGT. This CDR3 comprises 15 residues. Trimming at V came to 6 bases and at J to 3 bases, leaving 4 bases not matched to a gene. Material: blood. The chain recombines TRBV6-1 with TRBJ1-6, with 8 bases identical to TRBD1. This TCR was sampled from a man in his sixties in good health. DNA for the CDR3: TGTGCCAGCAGGAGGGGACAGGACTATAATTCACCCCTCCACTTT. This codes for CASRRGQDYNSPLHF.